This entry concerns a single T cell receptor beta chain. The data belong to a study of T cell changes during pregnancy in multiple sclerosis. Germline V gives CDR1 MNHNS, CDR2 SASEGT. The ends were cut back, 4 bases at V and 9 bases at J, with 13 bases in the middle. CDR3 length: 13 amino acids. Only in-frame clones appear in the TCRdb table, and some are missing; sequencing was by immunoSEQ multiplex PCR. The sample records over 70,000 clones, roughly 92% being singletons. The TCR comes from a female donor in good health, enrolled as a control in a pregnancy study. This sample comprised peripheral blood, obtained in the third trimester of pregnancy. V is TRBV6-1 and J is TRBJ2-1; maybe TRBD2 (5 bases). CDR3 amino acids: CASSGLLGAEQFF. The CDR3 DNA is TGTGCCAGCAGTGGACTACTAGGTGCTGAGCAGTTCTTC.